The 8 T cell receptor beta chains listed next were all sequenced from one sample in a study of blood T cell repertoires in COVID-19. This table comes from immunoSEQ multiplex PCR, and its TCRdb copy is limited to in-frame clones, with some not included. The sample gives over 110,000 clones, about 80% of which show up once; approximately 3.6% is in the top ten. Material for sequencing was peripheral blood. These receptors all come from a man in his sixties or seventies who had recovered from COVID-19.

The rearrangement joins TRBV3-1 (or the pseudogene TRBV3-2) to TRBJ2-6, with 8 nucleotides matching TRBD1. The CDR3 spans 20 residues. CDR1 and CDR2 (germline): LGHDT, YNNKEL (reference sequence). The trim removed 1 base at V and 4 bases at J, leaving 15 bases unmatched. The DNA for the CDR3 is TGTGCCAGCAGCCAAGCAGCGAGGACAGGGCCCACGGGGGGGGCCAACGTCCTGACTTTC. Protein product: CASSQAARTGPTGGANVLTF.

Only one count was recorded for this clone. The J gene is TRBJ2-7, the V gene TRBV5-1, with TRBD2 matching 15 bases. The germline gives CDR1 SGHRS, CDR2 YFSETQ. Unmatched junction bases numbered 5, after V lost 4 bases and J lost 3 bases. This CDR3 contains 16 residues. The CDR3 DNA reads as TGCGCCAGCAGCCTAGGACTAGCGGGAGGGTTCTACGAGCAGTACTTC. Amino acids: CASSLGLAGGFYEQYF.

The V call is TRBV3-1 (or the pseudogene TRBV3-2), the J call TRBJ1-4, with D uncertain. CDR1 LGHDT and CDR2 YNNKEL come from the germline V gene (reference sequence). V was shortened by 4 bases and J by 7 bases, with 10 bases between the two germline ends. The CDR3 consists of 13 residues. In nucleotides, the CDR3 is TGTGCCAGCAGCCGGCCCGGGAGTGAAAAACTGTTTTTT. Protein product: CASSRPGSEKLFF.

In this sample, this clone turned up a few times. This chain connects TRBV7-6 to TRBJ1-1; 8 nucleotides agree with TRBD1. This CDR3 is 13 amino acids long. CDR1 is SGHVS, CDR2 FNYEAQ, per germline. V lost 5 bases and J lost 8; bases outside the gene matches: 7. The CDR3 reads CASSPSRDREAFF. CDR3 bases: TGTGCCAGCAGCCCGTCCCGGGACAGGGAAGCTTTCTTT.

The chain carries TRBV15 and TRBJ2-2; 8 positions agree with TRBD2. The germline V gene encodes CDR1 LNHNV and CDR2 YYDKDF (reference sequence). There are 17 residues in the CDR3. After removal of 3 bases from V and 6 bases from J, the junction contained 12 bases not matched to a gene. CDR3 in amino acids: CATSRGTGLGYAGELFF. The CDR3 DNA reads as TGTGCCACCAGCAGGGGAACGGGACTAGGGTATGCCGGGGAGCTGTTTTTT. Together with reference TRBV15 and TRBJ2-2, the CDR3 gives the full variable domain: DAMVIQNPRYQVTQFGKPVTLSCSQTLNHNVMYWYQQKSSQAPKLLFHYYDKDFNNEADTPDNFQSRRPNTSFCFLDIRSPGLGDTAMYLCATSRGTGLGYAGELFFGEGSRLTVL.

This clone showed up just a few times. This chain links TRBV9 with TRBJ1-2; TRBD1 agrees at 11 bases. The germline CDR1 and CDR2 sequences are SGDLS and YYNGEE. The V and J ends lost 3 bases and 4 bases, in that order; junction bases with no gene match: 17. The CDR3 totals 19 residues. CDR3 sequence reads: CASSAEAGTGGRIGYGYTF. CDR3 DNA sequence: TGTGCCAGCAGCGCGGAGGCCGGGACAGGGGGACGTATCGGCTATGGCTACACCTTC. Looking up the rest from reference TRBV9 and TRBJ1-2 gives the full variable domain: DSGVTQTPKHLITATGQRVTLRCSPRSGDLSVYWYQQSLDQGLQFLIQYYNGEERAKGNILERFSAQQFPDLHSELNLSSLELGDSALYFCASSAEAGTGGRIGYGYTFGSGTRLTVV.

The chain uses TRBV6-2 or TRBV6-3 and TRBJ2-1; 10 bases align to TRBD2. Germline lookup yields CDR1 MNHEY and CDR2 SVGEGT. V lost 3 bases and J lost 9; bases outside the gene matches: 11. CDR3 length: 16 residues. In DNA form, the CDR3 reads TGTGCCAGCAGTTATTGGGCTAGCGGGAGCGTTGGTGAGCAGTTCTTC. Translation: CASSYWASGSVGEQFF.

The V and J genes are TRBV18 and TRBJ2-1, with D tentatively TRBD1 (6 bases). The length of the CDR3 is 16 residues. Germline V gene data show CDR1 as KGHSH and CDR2 as LQKENI. V was shortened by 2 bases and J by 7 bases, with 18 bases between the two germline ends. CDR3 sequence reads: CASSPGQTSSGNEQFF. For the CDR3, the DNA is TGTGCCAGCTCACCAGGACAGACGAGCTCGGGGAATGAGCAGTTCTTC.